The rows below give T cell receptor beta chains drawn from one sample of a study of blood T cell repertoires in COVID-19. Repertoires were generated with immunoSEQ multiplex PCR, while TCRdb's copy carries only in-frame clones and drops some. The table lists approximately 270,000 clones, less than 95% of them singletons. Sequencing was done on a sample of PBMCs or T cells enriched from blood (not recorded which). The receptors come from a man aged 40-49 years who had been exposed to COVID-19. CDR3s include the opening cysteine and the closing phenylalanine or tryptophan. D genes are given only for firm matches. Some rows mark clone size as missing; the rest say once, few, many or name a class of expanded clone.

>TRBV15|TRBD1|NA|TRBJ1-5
TGTGCCACCAGCCCCTGGACAGGGCTTGGCAATCAGCCCCAGCATTTT
CATSPWTGLGNQPQHF
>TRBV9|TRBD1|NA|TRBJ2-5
TGTGCCAGCAGCCGCGAGGGGGCCCGGTGGGAGACCCAGTACTTC
CASSREGARWETQYF
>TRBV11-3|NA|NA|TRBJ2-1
TGTGCCAGCAGCTTAGTTACGGGTACGGGTGAGCAGTTCTTC
CASSLVTGTGEQFF
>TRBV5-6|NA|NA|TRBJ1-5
TGTGCCAGCAGCTTGGTGGGGCCCAATCAGCCCCAGCATTTT
CASSLVGPNQPQHF
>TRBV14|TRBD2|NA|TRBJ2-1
TGTGCCAGCAGCCAGGGAGCGGGAAGGGGCAATGAGCAGTTCTTC
CASSQGAGRGNEQFF
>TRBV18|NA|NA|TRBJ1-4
TGTGCCAGCTCCCAGGAAGAAAAACTGTTTTTT
CASSQEEKLFF
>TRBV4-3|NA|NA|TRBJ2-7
TGCGCCAGCAGCCCCCTATGGGGACTCTCCTACGAGCAGTACTTC
CASSPLWGLSYEQYF
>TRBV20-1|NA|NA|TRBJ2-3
TGCAGTGCTAGTCGCCAGGGGACCACAGATACGCAGTATTTT
CSASRQGTTDTQYF
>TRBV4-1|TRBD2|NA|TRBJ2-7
TGCGCCAGCAGCCAAACTACAGAGCGGGACTCCTACGAGCAGTACTTC
CASSQTTERDSYEQYF
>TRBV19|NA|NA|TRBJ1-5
TGTGCCAGTAGTATATTCCGGGGTAGCAATCAGCCCCAGCATTTT
CASSIFRGSNQPQHF
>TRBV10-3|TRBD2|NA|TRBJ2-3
TGTGCCATCAGTGAGCCCCTAGCGGGAGTTGCAGATACGCAGTATTTT
CAISEPLAGVADTQYF
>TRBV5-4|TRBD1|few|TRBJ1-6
TGTGCCAGCAGCCTGCAGACAGGGTATAATTCACCCCTCCACTTT
CASSLQTGYNSPLHF
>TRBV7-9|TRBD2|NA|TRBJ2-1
TGTGCCAGCAGCTCCACGACTAGCGTATACAATGAGCAGTTCTTC
CASSSTTSVYNEQFF
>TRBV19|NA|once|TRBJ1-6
TGTGCCAGTAGTGGGGCGGACCTCACCCTCCACTTT
CASSGADLTLHF
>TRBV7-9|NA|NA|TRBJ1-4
TGTGCCAGCAGCTTTAGGGGGTTATCCGAAAAACTGTTTTTT
CASSFRGLSEKLFF
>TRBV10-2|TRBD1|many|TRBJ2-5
TGCGCCAGCAGTGGGGGACAGGGTTTGACCCAGTACTTC
CASSGGQGLTQYF
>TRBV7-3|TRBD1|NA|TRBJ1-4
TGTGCCAGCAGCAAAGCAGGGGGCCTTAATGAAAAACTGTTTTTT
CASSKAGGLNEKLFF
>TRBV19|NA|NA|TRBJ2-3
TGTGCCAGTAGTGTTAGCCTGGGTGCCACAGATACGCAGTATTTT
CASSVSLGATDTQYF
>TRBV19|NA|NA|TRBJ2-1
TGTGCCGGGGGGACGCTTGGGGAGCAGTTCTTC
CAGGTLGEQFF
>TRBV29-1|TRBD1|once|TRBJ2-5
TGCAGCGTCCTTAGGGGACAGAAAGAGACCCAGTACTTC
CSVLRGQKETQYF
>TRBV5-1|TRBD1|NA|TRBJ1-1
TGCGCCAGCAGCTCGGGACAGGGGACGGGAACTGAAGCTTTCTTT
CASSSGQGTGTEAFF
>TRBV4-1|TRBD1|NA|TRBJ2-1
TGCGCCAGCAGCCAAGCAGGGGGACACAATGAGCAGTTCTTC
CASSQAGGHNEQFF
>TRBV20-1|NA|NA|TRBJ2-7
TGCAGTGCTAGTCCGGCGGGCACAGTCTACGAGCAGTACTTC
CSASPAGTVYEQYF
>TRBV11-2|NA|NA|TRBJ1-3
TGTGCCAGCAGCTTTTTTCAGGGGAACTCTGGAAACACCATATATTTT
CASSFFQGNSGNTIYF
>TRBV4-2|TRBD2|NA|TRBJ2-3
TGTGCCAGCAGCCGAGGACTAGCGGGAGGGGGCACAGATACGCAGTATTTT
CASSRGLAGGGTDTQYF
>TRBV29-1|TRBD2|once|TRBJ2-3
TGCAGCGTTGTGGCGGGAGGAACAGATACGCAGTATTTT
CSVVAGGTDTQYF
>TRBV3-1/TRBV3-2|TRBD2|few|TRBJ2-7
TGTGCCAGCAGCCTCTATAGCGGGGCGCCCTACGAGCAGTACTTC
CASSLYSGAPYEQYF
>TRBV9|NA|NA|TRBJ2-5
TGTGCCAGCAGTCACCCCAGGGGCTTGGGCCAAGAGACCCAGTACTTC
CASSHPRGLGQETQYF
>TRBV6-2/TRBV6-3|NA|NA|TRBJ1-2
TGTGCCAGCAGTTCAAGGGGGATTGGGAACTATGGCTACACCTTC
CASSSRGIGNYGYTF
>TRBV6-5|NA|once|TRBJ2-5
TGTGCCAGCAGTTCAGTGGGGGTTTGGGGGGTGGAGACCCAGTACTTC
CASSSVGVWGVETQYF
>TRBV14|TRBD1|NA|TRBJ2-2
TGTGCCAGCCAAAGGGGGCAGAACACCGGGGAGCTGTTTTTT
CASQRGQNTGELFF
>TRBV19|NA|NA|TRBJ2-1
TGTGCCAGTAGTCAATTCCCGGGACTGGAAAGGAATGAGCAGTTCTTC
CASSQFPGLERNEQFF
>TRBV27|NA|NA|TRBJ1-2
TGTGCCAGCAGTCCACAGGGCTATGGCTACACCTTC
CASSPQGYGYTF
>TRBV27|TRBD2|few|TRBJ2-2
TGTGCCAGCAGTCTGCCGGGACTAGGCGGCACCGGGGAGCTGTTTTTT
CASSLPGLGGTGELFF
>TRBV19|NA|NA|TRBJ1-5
TGTGCCAGTAGTAGAACAGCCGGGGGGACGGGTCAGCCCCAGCATTTT
CASSRTAGGTGQPQHF
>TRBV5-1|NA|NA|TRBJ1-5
TGCGCCAGCAGCTTAGAGAAGAATCAGCCCCAGCATTTT
CASSLEKNQPQHF
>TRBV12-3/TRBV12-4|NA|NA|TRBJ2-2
TGTGCCCTAGAGGGCTCAAACACCGGGGAGCTGTTTTTT
CALEGSNTGELFF
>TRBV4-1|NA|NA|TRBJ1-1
TGCGCCAGCAGCCCCACAATCGGGACTGAAGCTTTCTTT
CASSPTIGTEAFF
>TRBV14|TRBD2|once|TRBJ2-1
TGTGCCAGCAGCCCGTATCTAGCGGGGTGGCATGAGCAGTTCTTC
CASSPYLAGWHEQFF
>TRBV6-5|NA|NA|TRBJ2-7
TGTGCCAGCAGTTACTCGGACAGTTTTCCTAAGTACTTC
CASSYSDSFPKYF
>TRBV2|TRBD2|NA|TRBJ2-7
TGTGCCAGCAGTGATTCAGCGGGAGTTCGGAACGAGCAGTACTTC
CASSDSAGVRNEQYF
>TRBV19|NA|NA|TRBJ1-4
TGTGCCAGTAGTATAGCTAGCCCAGGATCTCCAAAACTGTTTTTT
CASSIASPGSPKLFF
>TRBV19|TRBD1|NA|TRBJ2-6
TGTGCCAGTAGTATGCAGGGGGTTTATTCTTCTGGGGCCAACGTCCTGACTTTC
CASSMQGVYSSGANVLTF
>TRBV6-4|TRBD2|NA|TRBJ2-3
TGTGCCAGTGTCGGTAGCGGGAAGACCACAGATACGCAGTATTTT
CASVGSGKTTDTQYF
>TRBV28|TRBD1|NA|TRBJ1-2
TGTGCCAGCAGAGAACAGGGGGCTGGCTACACCTTC
CASREQGAGYTF
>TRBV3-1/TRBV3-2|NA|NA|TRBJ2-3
TGTGCCAGCAGCCAAGGTGTGAGGGCGCAGTATTTT
CASSQGVRAQYF
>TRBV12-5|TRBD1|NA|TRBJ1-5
TGTGCTAGTGGAACCGGGACAGGTCAGCCCCAGCATTTT
CASGTGTGQPQHF
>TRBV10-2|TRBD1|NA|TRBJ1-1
TGCGCCAGCAGTGAACCGCGACAGGGAGGTTGGAATGAAGCTTTCTTT
CASSEPRQGGWNEAFF
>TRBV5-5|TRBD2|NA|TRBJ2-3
TGTGCCAGCAGCCGGACCTTAAGCCGGGGCGGGAGAGCAGATACGCAGTATTTT
CASSRTLSRGGRADTQYF
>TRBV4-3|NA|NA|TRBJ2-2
TGCGCCAGCAGCCAAGATCGACTAGCGAACACCGGGGAGCTGTTTTTT
CASSQDRLANTGELFF
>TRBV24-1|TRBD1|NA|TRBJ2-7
TGTGCCACCAGTGGGGGGACAGGGTTGCTCGAGCAGTACTTC
CATSGGTGLLEQYF
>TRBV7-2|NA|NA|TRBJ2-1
TGTGCCAGCAGCTTAAGTATCGGGCAGTTCTTC
CASSLSIGQFF
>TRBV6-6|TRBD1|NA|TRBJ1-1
TGTGCCAGCAGACCTACAGGGGGCTGGACTGAAGCTTTCTTT
CASRPTGGWTEAFF
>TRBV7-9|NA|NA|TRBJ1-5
TGTGCCAGCAGCAACGACAGAGGTCAGCCCCAGCATTTT
CASSNDRGQPQHF
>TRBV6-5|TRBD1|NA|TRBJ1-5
TGTGCCAGCAGCTACGACAGGGGTAATCAGCCCCAGCATTTT
CASSYDRGNQPQHF
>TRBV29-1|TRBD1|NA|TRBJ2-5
TGCAGCGTTGAACTCCCCGACAGGGGGCCGGAGGAGACCCAGTACTTC
CSVELPDRGPEETQYF